This T cell receptor (beta chain) was captured by sequencing in a study of CD8 T cells in ankylosing spondylitis. The CDR3 totals 12 residues. In germline, CDR1 is DFQATT, CDR2 SNEGSKA (reference sequence). The V end lost 8 bases, the J end lost 6 bases, and 17 bases lay between the germline ends. This clonotype was picked up many times. TCRdb passed the 5' RACE reads through MiXCR, listing each CDR3 protein once. Among around 150,000 distinct CDR3 sequences listed, approximately 10% were seen once. Material for sequencing was blood, either unsorted or a sorted T cell fraction (not recorded which). This TCR came from a female donor with ankylosing spondylitis or in good health (not recorded which). The chain couples TRBV20-1 to TRBJ2-7; possible D gene TRBD1, 5 bases. Here the CDR3 reads CSMTDPLGEQYF. CDR3 in DNA: TGCAGTATGACAGATCCTCTTGGCGAGCAGTACTTC.